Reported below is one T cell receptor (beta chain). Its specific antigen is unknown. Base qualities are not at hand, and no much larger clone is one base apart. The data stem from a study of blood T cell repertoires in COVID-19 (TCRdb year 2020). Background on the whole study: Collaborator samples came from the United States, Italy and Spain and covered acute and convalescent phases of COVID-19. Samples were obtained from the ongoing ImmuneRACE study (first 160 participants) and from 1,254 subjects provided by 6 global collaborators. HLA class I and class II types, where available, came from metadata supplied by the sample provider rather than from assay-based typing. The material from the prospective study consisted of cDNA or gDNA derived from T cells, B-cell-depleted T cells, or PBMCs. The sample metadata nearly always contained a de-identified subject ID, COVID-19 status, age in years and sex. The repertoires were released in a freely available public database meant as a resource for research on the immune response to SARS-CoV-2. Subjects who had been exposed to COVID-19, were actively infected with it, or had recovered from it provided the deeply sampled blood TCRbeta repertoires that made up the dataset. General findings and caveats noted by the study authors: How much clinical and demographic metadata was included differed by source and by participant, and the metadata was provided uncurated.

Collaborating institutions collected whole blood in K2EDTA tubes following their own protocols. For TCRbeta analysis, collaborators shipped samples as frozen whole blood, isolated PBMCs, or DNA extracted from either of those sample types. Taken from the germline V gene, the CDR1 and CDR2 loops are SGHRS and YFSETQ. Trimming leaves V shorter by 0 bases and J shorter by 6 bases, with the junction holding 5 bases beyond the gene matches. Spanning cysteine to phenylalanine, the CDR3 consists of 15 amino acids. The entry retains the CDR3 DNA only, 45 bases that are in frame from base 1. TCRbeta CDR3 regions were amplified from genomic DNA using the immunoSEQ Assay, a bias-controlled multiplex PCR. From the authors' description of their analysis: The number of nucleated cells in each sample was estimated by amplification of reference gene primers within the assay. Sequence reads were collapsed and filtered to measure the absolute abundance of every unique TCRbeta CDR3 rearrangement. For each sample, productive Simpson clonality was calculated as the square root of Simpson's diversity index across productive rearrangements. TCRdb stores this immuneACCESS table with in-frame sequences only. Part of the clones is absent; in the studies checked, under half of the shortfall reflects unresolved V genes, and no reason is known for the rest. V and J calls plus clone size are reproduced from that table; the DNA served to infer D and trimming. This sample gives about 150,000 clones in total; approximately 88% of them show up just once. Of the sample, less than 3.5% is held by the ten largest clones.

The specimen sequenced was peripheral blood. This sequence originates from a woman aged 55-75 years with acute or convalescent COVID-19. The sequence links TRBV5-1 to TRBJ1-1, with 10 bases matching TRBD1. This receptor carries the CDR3 CASSLAGGTGAEAFF. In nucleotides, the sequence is TGCGCCAGCAGCTTGGCCGGCGGGACAGGGGCTGAAGCTTTCTTT.